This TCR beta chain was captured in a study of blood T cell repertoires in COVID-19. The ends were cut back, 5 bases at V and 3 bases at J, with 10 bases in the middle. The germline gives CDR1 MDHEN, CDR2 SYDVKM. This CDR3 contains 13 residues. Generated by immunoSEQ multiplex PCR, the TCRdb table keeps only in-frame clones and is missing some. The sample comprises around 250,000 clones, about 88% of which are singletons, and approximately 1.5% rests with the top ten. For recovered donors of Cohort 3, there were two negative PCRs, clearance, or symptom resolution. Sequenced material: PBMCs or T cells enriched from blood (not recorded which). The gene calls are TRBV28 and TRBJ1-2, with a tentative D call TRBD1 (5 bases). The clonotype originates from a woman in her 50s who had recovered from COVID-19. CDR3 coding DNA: TGTGCCAGCAGTGGGGCGAAGTACTATGGCTACACCTTC. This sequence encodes CASSGAKYYGYTF.